Listed below are T cell receptor beta chains from one sample, sequenced in a study of patients and donors after allogeneic stem cell transplantation. TCRdb processed the RT-PCR reads anew with MiXCR; each CDR3 protein has one entry. The table records about a million distinct CDR3 sequences, roughly 18% of them present only once. The sequenced material came from blood, either unsorted or a sorted T cell fraction (not recorded which). These receptors originate from a human donor who was either an allogeneic HSCT recipient or a stem cell or donor lymphocyte infusion donor (not recorded which). It is not recorded whose cells these are; they may come from a transplant donor. The CDR3 runs from the conserved cysteine through the conserved F or W. The D gene is left open where the match is weak. Clone size is shown for a subset of rows, as once, few, many or a class of expanded clone.

d_gene: .
v_gene: TRBV4-2
abundance: few
j_gene: TRBJ1-1
CDR3nt: TGTGCCAGCAGCCCCCCTCCTTGGGCCCAGAACACTGAAGCTTTCTTT
CDR3aa: CASSPPPWAQNTEAFF

d_gene: .
v_gene: TRBV4-3
abundance: many
j_gene: TRBJ2-1
CDR3nt: TGCGCCAGCAGCCAAGATCCGGACAATGAGCAGTTCTTC
CDR3aa: CASSQDPDNEQFF

d_gene: .
v_gene: TRBV3-1
abundance: few
j_gene: TRBJ2-7
CDR3nt: TGTGCCAGCAGCCAAGTTAGGGCCGAGCAGTACTTC
CDR3aa: CASSQVRAEQYF

d_gene: .
v_gene: TRBV6-2/TRBV6-3
abundance: .
j_gene: TRBJ2-1
CDR3nt: TGTGCCAGCACCCCGGCCCTTCACAATGAGCAGTTCTTC
CDR3aa: CASTPALHNEQFF

d_gene: .
v_gene: TRBV5-5
abundance: .
j_gene: TRBJ2-2
CDR3nt: TGTGCCAGCAGTTTTTCAACGGGGATCACCGGGGAGCTGTTTTTT
CDR3aa: CASSFSTGITGELFF

d_gene: .
v_gene: TRBV4-2
abundance: .
j_gene: TRBJ2-7
CDR3nt: TGTGCCAGCAGCCAAGTGTCCGCTTACGAGCAGTACTTC
CDR3aa: CASSQVSAYEQYF

d_gene: .
v_gene: TRBV6-2/TRBV6-3
abundance: .
j_gene: TRBJ2-7
CDR3nt: TGTGCCAGCAGTTACGGCTATAGCTACGAGCAGTACTTC
CDR3aa: CASSYGYSYEQYF

d_gene: .
v_gene: TRBV5-1
abundance: .
j_gene: TRBJ2-7
CDR3nt: TGCGCCAGCAGCTTGGTAGGTATAGGTGTGAGCTCCTACGAGCAGTACTTC
CDR3aa: CASSLVGIGVSSYEQYF

d_gene: .
v_gene: TRBV7-9
abundance: .
j_gene: TRBJ2-3
CDR3nt: TGTGCCAGCAGCTTGGGTCCATCGGGGGCCACAGATACGCAGTATTTT
CDR3aa: CASSLGPSGATDTQYF

d_gene: .
v_gene: TRBV10-3
abundance: .
j_gene: TRBJ2-1
CDR3nt: TGTGCCATCAGTGAGTCGATGGGCAATGAGCAGTTCTTC
CDR3aa: CAISESMGNEQFF

d_gene: TRBD1
v_gene: TRBV5-1
abundance: few
j_gene: TRBJ2-7
CDR3nt: TGCGCCAGCACCCGGGACAGGGGTAAATCCGACGAGCAGTACTTC
CDR3aa: CASTRDRGKSDEQYF

d_gene: .
v_gene: TRBV27
abundance: few
j_gene: TRBJ2-7
CDR3nt: TGTGCCAGCAAGGGTGGGTACTACGAGCAGTACTTC
CDR3aa: CASKGGYYEQYF

d_gene: .
v_gene: TRBV7-9
abundance: .
j_gene: TRBJ2-3
CDR3nt: TGTGCCAGCAGCTTCCCAGGGGACTTCACAGATACGCAGTATTTT
CDR3aa: CASSFPGDFTDTQYF

d_gene: TRBD2
v_gene: TRBV29-1
abundance: many
j_gene: TRBJ2-5
CDR3nt: TGCAGCGTTGAAGACCCCCTGACTAGCGTGGGAGAGACCCAGTACTTC
CDR3aa: CSVEDPLTSVGETQYF

d_gene: .
v_gene: TRBV5-1
abundance: few
j_gene: TRBJ2-1
CDR3nt: TGCGCCAGCCGAGGGGATGGTGTCAATGAGCAGTTCTTC
CDR3aa: CASRGDGVNEQFF

d_gene: .
v_gene: TRBV7-6
abundance: few
j_gene: TRBJ1-1
CDR3nt: TGTGCCAGCAGCTCCCTCGGGGGGGTGAACACTGAAGCTTTCTTT
CDR3aa: CASSSLGGVNTEAFF

d_gene: .
v_gene: TRBV27
abundance: few
j_gene: TRBJ2-7
CDR3nt: TGTGCCAGCAGTTTCTCCACGGGCGGCGAGCAGTACTTC
CDR3aa: CASSFSTGGEQYF

d_gene: TRBD2
v_gene: TRBV9
abundance: once
j_gene: TRBJ2-1
CDR3nt: TGTGCCAGCAGCGCGGCTAGCGGGGGGACACCGCAGTTCTTC
CDR3aa: CASSAASGGTPQFF

d_gene: TRBD2
v_gene: TRBV2
abundance: many
j_gene: TRBJ2-3
CDR3nt: TGTGCCAGCAGGAGGGGAACTAGCGCTAACACAGATACGCAGTATTTT
CDR3aa: CASRRGTSANTDTQYF

d_gene: TRBD1
v_gene: TRBV3-1
abundance: .
j_gene: TRBJ1-2
CDR3nt: TGTGCCAGCAGCCAAGATAGGGGACAGGGGGGCCTCTATGGCTACACCTTC
CDR3aa: CASSQDRGQGGLYGYTF

d_gene: .
v_gene: TRBV20-1
abundance: .
j_gene: TRBJ1-1
CDR3nt: TGCAGTGCACCCCCACGGGCGAACACTGAAGCTTTCTTT
CDR3aa: CSAPPRANTEAFF

d_gene: TRBD1
v_gene: TRBV7-3
abundance: few
j_gene: TRBJ2-2
CDR3nt: TGTGCCAGCAGCTCTCGGACAGGTCTAGGGACCGGGGAGCTGTTTTTT
CDR3aa: CASSSRTGLGTGELFF

d_gene: .
v_gene: TRBV20-1
abundance: few
j_gene: TRBJ1-2
CDR3nt: TGCAGTGCTAGAGATCGTCACTATGGCTACACCTTC
CDR3aa: CSARDRHYGYTF

d_gene: .
v_gene: TRBV9
abundance: .
j_gene: TRBJ2-1
CDR3nt: TGTGCCAGCAGCGTAGGCGGAGTTCGGGTTTGGAATGAGCAGTTCTTC
CDR3aa: CASSVGGVRVWNEQFF

d_gene: TRBD1
v_gene: TRBV4-3
abundance: few
j_gene: TRBJ2-2
CDR3nt: TGCGCCAGCAGAGAGGGGACAGGGCACACCGGGGAGCTGTTTTTT
CDR3aa: CASREGTGHTGELFF

d_gene: .
v_gene: TRBV10-3
abundance: many
j_gene: TRBJ2-7
CDR3nt: TGTGCCATCAGCTACAGGGCCCTCTCCTACGAGCAGTACTTC
CDR3aa: CAISYRALSYEQYF

d_gene: .
v_gene: TRBV24-1
abundance: few
j_gene: TRBJ2-5
CDR3nt: TGTGCCACCAGTGATTTGTACGGAGACCAAGAGACCCAGTACTTC
CDR3aa: CATSDLYGDQETQYF

d_gene: TRBD1
v_gene: TRBV6-2/TRBV6-3
abundance: .
j_gene: TRBJ1-1
CDR3nt: TGTGCCAGCAGTTACTCCTCTCGGGACAGGGGAACTGAAGCTTTCTTT
CDR3aa: CASSYSSRDRGTEAFF

d_gene: .
v_gene: TRBV24-1
abundance: .
j_gene: TRBJ1-2
CDR3nt: TGTGCCACCAGTGATGGGGGGGACTATGGCTACACCTTC
CDR3aa: CATSDGGDYGYTF

d_gene: TRBD2
v_gene: TRBV12-3/TRBV12-4
abundance: few
j_gene: TRBJ2-7
CDR3nt: TGTGCCAGCAGCGCACAACTAGCGACCTACGAGCAGTACTTC
CDR3aa: CASSAQLATYEQYF

d_gene: .
v_gene: TRBV6-2/TRBV6-3
abundance: few
j_gene: TRBJ1-1
CDR3nt: TGTGCCAGCAGCCCCTCGGGGAGGGGGAGTGAAGCTTTCTTT
CDR3aa: CASSPSGRGSEAFF

d_gene: .
v_gene: TRBV7-2
abundance: .
j_gene: TRBJ2-1
CDR3nt: TGTGCCAGCAGCTTAGGACCGGGGACACTTTACAATGAGCAGTTCTTC
CDR3aa: CASSLGPGTLYNEQFF

d_gene: .
v_gene: TRBV20-1
abundance: .
j_gene: TRBJ1-2
CDR3nt: TGCAGTGCTAGAGGGGCCGAGAACTATGGCTACACCTTC
CDR3aa: CSARGAENYGYTF

d_gene: TRBD2
v_gene: TRBV4-1
abundance: .
j_gene: TRBJ2-1
CDR3nt: TGCGCCAGCAGCCAAGTTTTAGCGGGAGTACCGAATGAGCAGTTCTTC
CDR3aa: CASSQVLAGVPNEQFF

d_gene: .
v_gene: TRBV7-2
abundance: .
j_gene: TRBJ1-5
CDR3nt: TGTGCCAGCAGCCCCCGACCGAGTCAGCCCCAGCATTTT
CDR3aa: CASSPRPSQPQHF

d_gene: .
v_gene: TRBV6-5
abundance: few
j_gene: TRBJ2-3
CDR3nt: TGTGCCAGCAGTTCGGCCCCCGGAAGCAGCACAGATACGCAGTATTTT
CDR3aa: CASSSAPGSSTDTQYF

d_gene: .
v_gene: TRBV7-2
abundance: .
j_gene: TRBJ1-1
CDR3nt: TGTGCCAGCAGCCTTGCCCCAGGGCCCTCGAACACTGAAGCTTTCTTT
CDR3aa: CASSLAPGPSNTEAFF

d_gene: TRBD1
v_gene: TRBV6-2/TRBV6-3
abundance: few
j_gene: TRBJ2-1
CDR3nt: TGTGCCAGCAGTTACTCCACCCTCCTAGCGACAGGGGCCTTC
CDR3aa: CASSYSTLLATGAF

d_gene: .
v_gene: TRBV27
abundance: .
j_gene: TRBJ1-1
CDR3nt: TGTGCCAGCAGTTTAGGGCAGAACATGAACACTGAAGCTTTCTTT
CDR3aa: CASSLGQNMNTEAFF

d_gene: TRBD2
v_gene: TRBV5-1
abundance: .
j_gene: TRBJ2-3
CDR3nt: TGCGCCAGCAGCTCCCCGAGAAGCGGGACCGTTATTAGCACAGATACGCAGTATTTT
CDR3aa: CASSSPRSGTVISTDTQYF

d_gene: TRBD1
v_gene: TRBV4-1
abundance: .
j_gene: TRBJ1-4
CDR3nt: TGCGCCAGCAGCCCCTCCGGGACAGGGGGAGGGAATGAAAAACTGTTTTTT
CDR3aa: CASSPSGTGGGNEKLFF

d_gene: TRBD1
v_gene: TRBV12-3/TRBV12-4
abundance: .
j_gene: TRBJ1-5
CDR3nt: TGTGCCAGCAGTTTAAGGGGATTAGCGACGATGGACAGGGGCGGAGGTCAGCCCCAGCATTTT
CDR3aa: CASSLRGLATMDRGGGQPQHF

d_gene: TRBD1
v_gene: TRBV20-1
abundance: few
j_gene: TRBJ2-7
CDR3nt: TGCAGTGCTAGAGGGACAGGGGCTGGGGAGCAGTACTTC
CDR3aa: CSARGTGAGEQYF

d_gene: TRBD2
v_gene: TRBV12-3/TRBV12-4
abundance: .
j_gene: TRBJ2-1
CDR3nt: TGTGCCAGCAGTTTAGCGACTAGCGGTTTTTCCTACAATGAGCAGTTCTTC
CDR3aa: CASSLATSGFSYNEQFF

d_gene: .
v_gene: TRBV5-6
abundance: many
j_gene: TRBJ1-2
CDR3nt: TGTGCCAGCAGCTTTAGCGGTTCCTCCCTTTATGGCTACACCTTC
CDR3aa: CASSFSGSSLYGYTF

d_gene: .
v_gene: TRBV5-1
abundance: few
j_gene: TRBJ1-4
CDR3nt: TGCGCCAGCAGCTTGGACAGGGAAGCAGGGAAACTGTTTTTT
CDR3aa: CASSLDREAGKLFF

d_gene: .
v_gene: TRBV6-1
abundance: few
j_gene: TRBJ1-1
CDR3nt: TGTGCCAGCATTAGACCAGGGACCACTGAAGCTTTCTTT
CDR3aa: CASIRPGTTEAFF

d_gene: .
v_gene: TRBV6-6
abundance: few
j_gene: TRBJ2-7
CDR3nt: TGTGCCACAGGGGACCTCGCCCTCTCCGAGCAGTACTTC
CDR3aa: CATGDLALSEQYF

d_gene: TRBD1
v_gene: TRBV10-3
abundance: .
j_gene: TRBJ2-1
CDR3nt: TGTGCCATCAGTGGTTCGACAGGGGCGTCCTACAATGAGCAGTTCTTC
CDR3aa: CAISGSTGASYNEQFF

d_gene: TRBD2
v_gene: TRBV25-1
abundance: few
j_gene: TRBJ2-1
CDR3nt: TGTGCCAGCAGTGCCGTAGCGGGGGACTACAATGAGCAGTTCTTC
CDR3aa: CASSAVAGDYNEQFF

d_gene: TRBD2
v_gene: TRBV5-1
abundance: .
j_gene: TRBJ2-2
CDR3nt: TGCGCCAGCAGCGCACCCGGACTAGCGGGAGGTACCGGGGAGCTGTTTTTT
CDR3aa: CASSAPGLAGGTGELFF

d_gene: .
v_gene: TRBV5-1
abundance: few
j_gene: TRBJ2-2
CDR3nt: TGCGCCAGCAGCGCCTCCACTACCACCGGGGAGCTGTTTTTT
CDR3aa: CASSASTTTGELFF

d_gene: TRBD2
v_gene: TRBV2
abundance: .
j_gene: TRBJ2-7
CDR3nt: TGTGCCAGCAGTGAACTAGCGGGGGGAAGCGAGCAGTACTTC
CDR3aa: CASSELAGGSEQYF

d_gene: TRBD2
v_gene: TRBV12-3/TRBV12-4
abundance: .
j_gene: TRBJ2-5
CDR3nt: TGTGCCAGCAGCCTTAGCGGGAGGGTTGGAGAGACCCAGTACTTC
CDR3aa: CASSLSGRVGETQYF